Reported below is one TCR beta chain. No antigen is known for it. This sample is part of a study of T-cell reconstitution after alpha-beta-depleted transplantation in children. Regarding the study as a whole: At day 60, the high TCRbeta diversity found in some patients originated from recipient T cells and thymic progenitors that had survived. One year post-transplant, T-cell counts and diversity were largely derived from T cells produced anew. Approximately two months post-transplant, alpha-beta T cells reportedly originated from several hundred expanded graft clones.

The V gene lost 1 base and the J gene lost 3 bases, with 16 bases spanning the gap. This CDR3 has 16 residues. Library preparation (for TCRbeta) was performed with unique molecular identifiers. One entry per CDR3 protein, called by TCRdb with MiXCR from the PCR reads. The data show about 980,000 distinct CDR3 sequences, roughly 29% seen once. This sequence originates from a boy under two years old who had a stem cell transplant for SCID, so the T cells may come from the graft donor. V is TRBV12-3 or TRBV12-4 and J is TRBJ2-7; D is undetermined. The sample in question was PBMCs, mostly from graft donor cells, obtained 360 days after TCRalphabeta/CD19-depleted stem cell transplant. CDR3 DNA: TGTGCCAGCAGTTTAGGCCCCCGGGTCCCAGTCTACGAGCAGTACTTC. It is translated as CASSLGPRVPVYEQYF.